These 15 T cell receptor beta chains were sequenced from one sample in a study of T cells in Graves' hyperthyroidism and ophthalmopathy. TCR beta CDR3 sequences were amplified from RNA transcripts. The TCR CDR3 was amplified in a first-round RT-PCR using the HTBI primer set. TCRdb re-derived calls from the multiplex PCR reads in MiXCR, one entry per CDR3 protein. The table lists approximately 530,000 distinct CDR3 sequences, about 20% of them singletons. The sequencing input was blood. The receptors here all came from a man between 40 and 49 years old with Graves' ophthalmopathy.

This clonotype was seen at least ten times. The chain couples TRBV12-3 or TRBV12-4 to TRBJ1-2; the D is unclear. This CDR3 contains 15 residues. Trimming shortened V by 3 bases and J by 6 bases, and 17 bases separated the two germline ends. Written as DNA, the CDR3 is TGTGCCAGCAGTTTGGCCCCAGGAATACCGAATGGCTACACCTTC. As protein: CASSLAPGIPNGYTF.

This clonotype has more than one count but fewer than ten. The J gene is TRBJ2-3, the V gene TRBV5-1; TRBD1 matches 9 bases. CDR1 and CDR2 (germline): SGHRS, YFSETQ. Trimming removed 6 bases from V and 2 bases from J; junction bases left unmatched: 7. The CDR3 spans 15 residues. The CDR3 here is CASNQQGALTDTQYF. Here the CDR3 DNA reads TGCGCCAGCAACCAACAGGGGGCCCTCACAGATACGCAGTATTTT.

The rearrangement links TRBV2 to TRBJ2-4; 11 bases match TRBD1. Germline V lookup: CDR1 SNHLY, CDR2 FYNNEI. This CDR3 is built from 14 residues. The J segment lost 6 bases and the V segment lost 6 bases, leaving 4 bases of the junction unmatched. Here the CDR3 DNA reads TGTGCCAGCAGAGGACAGGGGGCGGGAAACATTCAGTACTTC. Translation: CASRGQGAGNIQYF. Using reference TRBV2 and TRBJ2-4 for the parts outside the CDR3, the full variable domain is EPEVTQTPSHQVTQMGQEVILRCVPISNHLYFYWYRQILGQKVEFLVSFYNNEISEKSEIFDDQFSVERPDGSNFTLKIRSTKLEDSAMYFCASRGQGAGNIQYFGAGTRLSVL.

This clonotype was observed many times. The CDR3 region is CASSRDHSGANVLTF. For the CDR3, the DNA is TGTGCCAGCAGTAGGGATCACTCTGGGGCCAACGTCCTGACTTTC. The chain couples TRBV2 to TRBJ2-6, with D hard to call. Germline CDR1 SNHLY, CDR2 FYNNEI. V was cut by 5 bases and J by 0 bases, with 8 bases left in between. There are 15 residues in the CDR3.

This clonotype occurred many times. The V and J genes are TRBV2 and TRBJ2-5; D uncertain. V lost 3 bases to trimming and J lost 5 bases, with 13 bases between them. Looked up from germline, CDR1 is SNHLY and CDR2 is FYNNEI. CDR3 length: 14 residues. Here the CDR3 DNA reads TGTGCCAGCAGTGATTTACCAAGCAGGGAGACCCAGTACTTC. As protein: CASSDLPSRETQYF.

This chain joins TRBV6-5 and TRBJ2-2; the D gene is possibly TRBD2 (6 bases). V gave up 2 bases and J gave up 0 bases, with 10 bases separating them. CDR3 size: 16 residues. The germline V gene has CDR1 MNHEY and CDR2 SVGAGI. The CDR3 protein is CASSYDSGTNTGELFF. CDR3 nucleotides: TGTGCCAGCAGTTACGATAGCGGAACGAACACCGGGGAGCTGTTTTTT.

This rearrangement joins TRBV30 to TRBJ2-7; possibly TRBD2 for D (6 bases). The CDR3 loop spans 13 amino acids. Germline V lookup: CDR1 GTSNPN, CDR2 SVGIG (reference sequence). V was shortened by 2 bases and J by 4 bases, with 12 bases between the two germline ends. CDR3 protein: CAWSQAGIYEQYF. CDR3 DNA sequence: TGTGCCTGGAGTCAGGCGGGGATATACGAGCAGTACTTC. The full variable domain, its missing parts supplied by reference TRBV30 and TRBJ2-7, is SQTIHQWPATLVQPVGSPLSLECTVEGTSNPNLYWYRQAAGRGLQLLFYSVGIGQISSEVPQNLSASRPQDRQFILSSKKLLLSDSGFYLCAWSQAGIYEQYFGPGTRLTVT.

The table lists this clonotype with a few counts. The J gene is TRBJ1-1, the V gene TRBV28; D perhaps matches TRBD1 (6 bases). Per the germline V gene, CDR1 is MDHEN and CDR2 is SYDVKM. V gave up 5 bases and J gave up 4 bases, with 20 bases separating them. The CDR3 is 16 residues long. The CDR3 sequence: CASSPRTVKPPTEAFF. CDR3 nucleotides: TGTGCCAGCAGTCCCAGGACAGTCAAACCCCCCACTGAAGCTTTCTTT.

J is TRBJ1-5 and V is TRBV12-3 or TRBV12-4; 7 bases are a match to TRBD1. After removal of 7 bases from V and 1 base from J, the junction contained 7 bases not matched to a gene. The CDR3 has 15 amino acids. The CDR3 coding sequence is TGTGCCAGCACCCCGACAGGGACAAGCAATCAGCCCCAGCATTTT. Protein sequence: CASTPTGTSNQPQHF.

This clonotype was detected many times. The chain employs TRBV14 and TRBJ1-1; D gene ambiguous. CDR3 length: 12 amino acids. CDR1 SGHDN and CDR2 FVKESK come from the germline V gene. V was cut by 4 bases and J by 8 bases, with 11 bases left in between. DNA of the CDR3: TGTGCCAGCAGCCGCAATCGGGCAGAAGCTTTCTTT. It translates to CASSRNRAEAFF. Supplemented by reference TRBV14 and TRBJ1-1, the full variable domain reads EAGVTQFPSHSVIEKGQTVTLRCDPISGHDNLYWYRRVMGKEIKFLLHFVKESKQDESGMPNNRFLAERTGGTYSTLKVQPAELEDSGVYFCASSRNRAEAFFGQGTRLTVV.

The V gene is TRBV14, the J gene TRBJ2-3, with D hard to call. The CDR3 has 13 residues. V was clipped by 4 bases and J by 4 bases, with 9 bases between them. CDR1 SGHDN and CDR2 FVKESK come from the germline V gene. The CDR3 region has the DNA TGTGCCAGCAGCCCGGCGCCACCAGATACGCAGTATTTT. Protein product: CASSPAPPDTQYF.

V gene TRBV7-2 combines with J gene TRBJ1-2; no definite D call. Trimming left V 5 bases short and J 4 bases short, with 14 bases between. CDR3 length: 14 amino acids. Germline values: CDR1 SGHTA, CDR2 FQGNSA. DNA for the CDR3: TGTGCCAGCAGCCTACATTCAGAGCCCTATGGCTACACCTTC. The encoded protein is CASSLHSEPYGYTF.

This clonotype was counted many times. The gene calls are TRBV2 and TRBJ1-1; TRBD1 is a possible D gene (6 bases). CDR1 is SNHLY and CDR2 is FYNNEI in the germline V gene. Between the trimmed V and J ends, which lost 6 bases and 0 bases, there was a span of 17 bases. CDR3 length: 16 amino acids. CDR3 sequence reads: CASSPYLGHLNTEAFF. The CDR3 region has the DNA TGTGCCAGCAGCCCTTACCTGGGACACTTGAACACTGAAGCTTTCTTT.

The chain combines TRBV6-1 with TRBJ1-5; weak D call: TRBD1 (5 bases). There are 14 residues in the CDR3. The V end lost 5 bases, the J end lost 5 bases, and 13 bases lay between the germline ends. Germline V CDR1 and CDR2: MNHNS, SASEGT. The CDR3 DNA follows: TGTGCCAGCAGTTATGGCGGGACGTATCAGCCCCAGCATTTT. Its translation: CASSYGGTYQPQHF.

This clonotype was counted between two and nine times. At one of its ends the junction is not consistent with the germline gene, which may arise from a read error. V usage is TRBV3-1 and J usage is TRBJ2-7, with D uncertain. From germline, CDR1 is LGHDT and CDR2 YNNKEL (reference sequence). The CDR3 has 15 residues. The DNA of the CDR3 is TGTGCCAGCAGCCAAGATTCCAGGCCCTCCTGCGAGCAGTACTTC. Amino acids: CASSQDSRPSCEQYF.